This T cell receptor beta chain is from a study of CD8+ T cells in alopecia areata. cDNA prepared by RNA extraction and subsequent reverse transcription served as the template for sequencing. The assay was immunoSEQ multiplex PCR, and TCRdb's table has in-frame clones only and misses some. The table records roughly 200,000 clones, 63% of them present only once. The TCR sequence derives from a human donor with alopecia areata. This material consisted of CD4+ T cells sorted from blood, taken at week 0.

The CDR3 spells CASSLEGRGFTDTQYF. CDR3 in DNA: TGTGCCAGCAGCTTAGAAGGTCGAGGATTCACAGATACGCAGTATTTT. This chain connects TRBV7-6 to TRBJ2-3; D gene uncertain. This CDR3 is built from 16 residues. Per germline, CDR1 SGHVS and CDR2 FNYEAQ. V lost 1 base to trimming and J lost 2 bases, with 13 bases between them. Complete variable domain (other parts from reference TRBV7-6 and TRBJ2-3): GAGVSQSPRYKVTKRGQDVALRCDPISGHVSLYWYRQALGQGPEFLTYFNYEAQQDKSGLPNDRFSAERPEGSISTLTIQRTEQRDSAMYRCASSLEGRGFTDTQYFGPGTRLTVL.